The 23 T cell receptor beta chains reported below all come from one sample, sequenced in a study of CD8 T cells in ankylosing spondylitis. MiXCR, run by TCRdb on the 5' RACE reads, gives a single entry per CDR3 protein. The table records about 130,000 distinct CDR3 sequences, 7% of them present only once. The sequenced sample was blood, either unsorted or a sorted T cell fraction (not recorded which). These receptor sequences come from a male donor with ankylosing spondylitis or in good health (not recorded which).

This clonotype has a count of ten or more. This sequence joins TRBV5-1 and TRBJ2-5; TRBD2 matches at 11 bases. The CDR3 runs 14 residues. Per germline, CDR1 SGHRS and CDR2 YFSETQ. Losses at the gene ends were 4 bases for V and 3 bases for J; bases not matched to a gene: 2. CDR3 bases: TGCGCCAGCAGCGGGGGACTAGCGGAAGAGACCCAGTACTTC. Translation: CASSGGLAEETQYF.

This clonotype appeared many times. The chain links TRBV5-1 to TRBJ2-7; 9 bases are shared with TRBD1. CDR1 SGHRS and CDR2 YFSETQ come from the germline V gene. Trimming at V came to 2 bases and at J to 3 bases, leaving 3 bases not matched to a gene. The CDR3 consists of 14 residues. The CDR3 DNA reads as TGCGCCAGCAGCTTCTCGGGACAGGGCTACGAGCAGTACTTC. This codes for CASSFSGQGYEQYF.

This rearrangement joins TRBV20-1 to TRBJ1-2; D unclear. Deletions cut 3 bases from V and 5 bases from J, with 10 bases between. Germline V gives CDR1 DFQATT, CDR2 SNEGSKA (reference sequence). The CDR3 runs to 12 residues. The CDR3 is CSARGNQYGYTF. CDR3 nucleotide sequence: TGCAGTGCTAGGGGGAATCAGTATGGCTACACCTTC.

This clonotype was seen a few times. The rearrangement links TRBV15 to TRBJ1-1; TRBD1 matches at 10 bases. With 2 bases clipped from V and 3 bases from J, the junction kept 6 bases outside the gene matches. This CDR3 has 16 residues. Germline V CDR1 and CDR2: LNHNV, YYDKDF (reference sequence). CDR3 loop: CATSRSRTGGDTEAFF. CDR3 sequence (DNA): TGTGCCACCAGCAGATCCCGGACAGGGGGGGACACTGAAGCTTTCTTT.

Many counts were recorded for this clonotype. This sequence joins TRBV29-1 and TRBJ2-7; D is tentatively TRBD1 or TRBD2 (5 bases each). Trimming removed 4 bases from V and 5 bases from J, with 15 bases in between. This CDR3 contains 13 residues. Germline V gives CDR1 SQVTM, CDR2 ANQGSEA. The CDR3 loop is CSVGMVGVNEQYF. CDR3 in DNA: TGCAGCGTTGGGATGGTGGGGGTGAACGAGCAGTACTTC.

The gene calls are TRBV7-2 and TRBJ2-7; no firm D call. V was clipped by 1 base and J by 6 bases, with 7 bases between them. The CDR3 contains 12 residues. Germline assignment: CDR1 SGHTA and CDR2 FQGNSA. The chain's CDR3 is CASSLGLSEQYF. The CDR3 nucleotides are TGTGCCAGCAGCTTAGGGCTATCCGAGCAGTACTTC.

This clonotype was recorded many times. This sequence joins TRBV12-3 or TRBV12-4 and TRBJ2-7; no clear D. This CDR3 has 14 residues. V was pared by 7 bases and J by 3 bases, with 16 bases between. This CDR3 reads CASTQTPGYYEQYF. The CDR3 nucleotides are TGTGCCAGCACACAGACTCCGGGCTACTACGAGCAGTACTTC.

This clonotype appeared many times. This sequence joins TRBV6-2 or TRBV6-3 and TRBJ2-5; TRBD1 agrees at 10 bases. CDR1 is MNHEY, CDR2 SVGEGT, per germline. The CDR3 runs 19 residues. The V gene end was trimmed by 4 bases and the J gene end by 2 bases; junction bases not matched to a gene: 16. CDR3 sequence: CASSWRPARTGGKQETQYF. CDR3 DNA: TGTGCCAGCAGTTGGCGACCGGCCCGGACAGGGGGTAAACAAGAGACCCAGTACTTC.

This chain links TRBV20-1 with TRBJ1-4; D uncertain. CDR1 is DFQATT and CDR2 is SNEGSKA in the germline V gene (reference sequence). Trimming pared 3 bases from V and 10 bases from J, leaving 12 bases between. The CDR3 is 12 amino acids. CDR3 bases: TGCAGTGCTAGCGGATCCCATGGAAAACTGTTTTTT. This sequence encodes CSASGSHGKLFF.

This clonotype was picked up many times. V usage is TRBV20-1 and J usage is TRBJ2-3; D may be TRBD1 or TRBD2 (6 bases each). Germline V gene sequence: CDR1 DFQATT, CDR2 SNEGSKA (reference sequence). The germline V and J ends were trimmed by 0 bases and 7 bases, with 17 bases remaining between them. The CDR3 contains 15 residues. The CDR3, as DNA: TGCAGTGCTAGAGATCCCAGGGGAGGAGAGAATACGCAGTATTTT. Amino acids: CSARDPRGGENTQYF.

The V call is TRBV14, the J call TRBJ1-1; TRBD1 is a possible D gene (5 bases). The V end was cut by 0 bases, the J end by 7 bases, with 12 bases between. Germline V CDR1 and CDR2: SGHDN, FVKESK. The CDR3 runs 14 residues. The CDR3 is CASSQDVGGVEAFF. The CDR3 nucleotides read TGTGCCAGCAGCCAAGACGTCGGGGGGGTTGAAGCTTTCTTT.

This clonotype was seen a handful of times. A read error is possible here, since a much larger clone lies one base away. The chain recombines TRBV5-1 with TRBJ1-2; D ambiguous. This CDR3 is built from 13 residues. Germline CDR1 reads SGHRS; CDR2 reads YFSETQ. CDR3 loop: CASSLASGDGYPF. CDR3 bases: TGCGCCAGCAGCTTGGCCTCGGGCGATGGCTACCCCTTC.

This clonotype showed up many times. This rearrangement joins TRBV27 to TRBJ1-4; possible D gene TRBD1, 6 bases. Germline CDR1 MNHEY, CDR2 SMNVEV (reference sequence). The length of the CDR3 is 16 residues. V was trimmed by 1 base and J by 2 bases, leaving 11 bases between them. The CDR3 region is CASSLFRTATNEKLFF. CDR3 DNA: TGTGCCAGCAGTTTATTCCGGACAGCGACTAATGAAAAACTGTTTTTT.

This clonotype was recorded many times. The CDR3 sequence: CASSLVAGELFF. CDR3 coding DNA: TGTGCCAGCAGTTTAGTGGCCGGGGAGCTGTTTTTT. The J gene is TRBJ2-2, the V gene TRBV6-6; D is unresolved. Per germline, CDR1 MNHNY and CDR2 SVGAGI (reference sequence). This CDR3 spans 12 amino acids. V was shortened by 4 bases and J by 6 bases, with 6 bases between the two germline ends.

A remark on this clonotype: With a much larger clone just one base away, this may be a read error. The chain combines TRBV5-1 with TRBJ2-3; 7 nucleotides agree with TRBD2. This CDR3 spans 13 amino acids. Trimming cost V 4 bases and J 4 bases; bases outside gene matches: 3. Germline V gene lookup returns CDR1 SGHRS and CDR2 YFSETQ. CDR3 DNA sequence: TGCGCCAGCAGCGCTGCGGGGGCAGATACGCAGTATTTT. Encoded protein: CASSAAGADTQYF.

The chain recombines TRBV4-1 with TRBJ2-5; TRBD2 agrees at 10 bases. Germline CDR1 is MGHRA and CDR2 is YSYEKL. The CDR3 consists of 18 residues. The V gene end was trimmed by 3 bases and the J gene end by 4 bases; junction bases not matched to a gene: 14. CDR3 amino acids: CASSQQTMQLAGSETQYF. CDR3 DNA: TGCGCCAGCAGCCAGCAAACGATGCAACTAGCGGGGTCAGAGACCCAGTACTTC.

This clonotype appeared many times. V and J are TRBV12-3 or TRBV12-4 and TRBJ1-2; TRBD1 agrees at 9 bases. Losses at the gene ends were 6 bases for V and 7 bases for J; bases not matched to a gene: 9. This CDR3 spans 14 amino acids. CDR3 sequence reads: CASRRTGGAAGYTF. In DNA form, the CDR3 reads TGTGCCAGCAGGCGAACAGGGGGCGCAGCTGGCTACACCTTC.

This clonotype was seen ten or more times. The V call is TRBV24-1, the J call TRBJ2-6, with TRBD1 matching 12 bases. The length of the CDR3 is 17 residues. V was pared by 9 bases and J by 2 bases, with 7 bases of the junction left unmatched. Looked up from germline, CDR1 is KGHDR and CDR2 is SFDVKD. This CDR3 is CATDPGQGAPGANVLTF. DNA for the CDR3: TGTGCCACCGACCCGGGACAGGGGGCCCCTGGGGCCAACGTCCTGACTTTC.

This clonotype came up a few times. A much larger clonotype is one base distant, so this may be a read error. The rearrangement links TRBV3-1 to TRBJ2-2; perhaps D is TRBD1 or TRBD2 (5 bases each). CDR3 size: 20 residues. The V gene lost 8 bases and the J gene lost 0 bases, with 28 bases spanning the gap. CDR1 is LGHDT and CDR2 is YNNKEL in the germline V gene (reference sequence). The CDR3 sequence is CASCPSDSGPHSANTGELFF. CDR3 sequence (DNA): TGTGCCAGCTGCCCGAGTGACAGCGGCCCCCATTCCGCGAACACCGGGGAGCTGTTTTTT.

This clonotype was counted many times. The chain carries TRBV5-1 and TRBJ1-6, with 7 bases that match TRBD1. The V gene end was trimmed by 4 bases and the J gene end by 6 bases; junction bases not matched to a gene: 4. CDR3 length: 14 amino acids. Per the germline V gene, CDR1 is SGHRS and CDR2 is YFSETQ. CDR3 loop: CASSPGQTNSPLHF. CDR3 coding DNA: TGCGCCAGCAGCCCGGGACAGACTAATTCACCCCTCCACTTT. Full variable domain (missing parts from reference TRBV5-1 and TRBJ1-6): KAGVTQTPRYLIKTRGQQVTLSCSPISGHRSVSWYQQTPGQGLQFLFEYFSETQRNKGNFPGRFSGRQFSNSRSEMNVSTLELGDSALYLCASSPGQTNSPLHFGNGTRLTVT.

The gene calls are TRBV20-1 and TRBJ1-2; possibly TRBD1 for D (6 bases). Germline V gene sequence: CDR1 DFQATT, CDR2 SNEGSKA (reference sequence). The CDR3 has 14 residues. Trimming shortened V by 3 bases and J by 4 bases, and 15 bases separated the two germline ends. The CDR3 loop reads CSASSSGVPYGYTF. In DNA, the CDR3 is TGCAGTGCTAGTAGTTCAGGGGTCCCCTATGGCTACACCTTC.

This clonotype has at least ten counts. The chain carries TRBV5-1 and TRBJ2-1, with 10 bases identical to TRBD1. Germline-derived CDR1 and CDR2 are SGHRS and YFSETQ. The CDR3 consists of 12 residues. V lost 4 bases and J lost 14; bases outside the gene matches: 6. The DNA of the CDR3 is TGCGCCAGCAGCCCCCAGGACAGGGGGAAGTTCTTC. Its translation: CASSPQDRGKFF.

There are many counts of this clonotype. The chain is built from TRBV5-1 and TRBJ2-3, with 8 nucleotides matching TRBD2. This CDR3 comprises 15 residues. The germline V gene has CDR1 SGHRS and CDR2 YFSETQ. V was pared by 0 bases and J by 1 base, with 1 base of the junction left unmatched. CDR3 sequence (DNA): TGCGCCAGCAGCTTGGTAGCGGGGCGCACAGATACGCAGTATTTT. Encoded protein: CASSLVAGRTDTQYF.